This T cell receptor (beta chain) was found in a study of brain T cells in children with intractable seizures. Described time point: blood from clinic visit 5 months post-surgery; TSC patient then seizure free. Before surgery, patients took at least one anti-epileptic drug. Assay used: immunoSEQ multiplex PCR; TCRdb lists only in-frame clones, some missing. The data contain about 340,000 clones, 93% of them seen just once; the ten biggest clones take up 4.5% to 7%. Per the germline V gene, CDR1 is GTSNPN and CDR2 is SVGIG (reference sequence). Trimming cost V 3 bases and J 1 base, with 12 bases left between them. This CDR3 comprises 14 residues.

This clonotype was obtained from a boy in the first two years of life with tuberous sclerosis and intractable seizures. The V call is TRBV30, the J call TRBJ1-1; D call uncertain. The specimen comprised peripheral blood, sampled 5 to 6 months after surgery. The CDR3 sequence: CAWRIKEKNTEAFF. The CDR3 DNA reads TGTGCCTGGAGAATAAAGGAAAAGAACACTGAAGCTTTCTTT.